This T cell receptor (beta chain) was sequenced in a study of response to subunit inactivated influenza vaccine (dated by TCRdb to between 2018 and 2020). General notes on the study: Deep quantitative profiling of the T cell receptor repertoire was used in the study to follow responses to a trivalent subunit inactivated influenza vaccine.

Worth noting for this clonotype: The antigen it binds to is not known. No base quality values were provided; no much bigger clone lies one nucleotide off.

Libraries came from RT-PCR. TCRdb shows the sequencer as Illumina HiSeq 2500. TCRdb handled the public reads itself, with Q25 trimming in fastp and clone calling in MiXCR, and kept productive beta chains. CDR3 protein sequences are deduplicated, and each keeps its most common genes and DNA. The sample table shows roughly 190,000 distinct CDR3 sequences, and around 15% are seen once. Jointly, the top ten make up about 25% of the sample. In the germline V gene, CDR1 corresponds to SGHDT and CDR2 to YYEEEE. V and J are truncated by 3 bases and 1 base respectively, leaving an intervening sequence of 17 bases. Its CDR3 holds 18 amino acids, cysteine through phenylalanine. CDR3 DNA only is kept here, 54 bases in frame from base 1. General study outcomes and caveats: The authors proposed that each seasonal influenza vaccination may bring in only a limited number of new T cells.

The sample in question was CD8+ T cells sorted from PBMCs, obtained around 5 days after vaccination. This TCR came from a man in his fifties or sixties who received an inactivated influenza vaccine. Donor details come from another sample of the same person, matched by shared clones. The chain is encoded by TRBV5-6 joined to TRBJ1-6; there is no confident call for the D gene. The DNA is TGTGCCAGCAGCTACGGTTGGGGAGGTCGTTCCTATAATTCACCCCTCCACTTT. The encoded protein is CASSYGWGGRSYNSPLHF.